This TCR beta chain appears in the sequencing data of a study of beta chain features in type 1 diabetes. Study context: Investigators examined under 140 million sorted cells across all samples. Study outcomes and limitations: Type 1 diabetes patients had fewer VDJ junction insertions and more deletions.

A sort by CD45RO/CCR7/CD25/CD127/CD95/CD27 yielded CD4+ naive, central memory, regulatory and stem cell-like memory cells. The V end lost 2 bases, the J end lost 5 bases, and 7 bases lay between the germline ends. CDR3 length: 13 amino acids. Germline CDR1 SGHTA, CDR2 FQGNSA. Expressed TCRB transcripts were sequenced because the isolated RNA had all been reverse transcribed beforehand. About 3.57 million reads per sample on average were obtained from naive, central memory and regulatory T cell samples. Generated by immunoSEQ multiplex PCR, the TCRdb table keeps only in-frame clones and is missing some. The sample lists about 210,000 clones, about a tenth seen once, with less than 1.5% in the top ten. Worth noting for this clone: Its antigen is unidentified. The same CDR3 can be traced to other DNA sequences in this sample.

The TCR was taken from a man between 18 and 35 years old in good health. Sequenced input: central memory CD4+ T cells from blood. The V call is TRBV7-2, the J call TRBJ1-5; weak D call: TRBD1 (5 bases). CDR3 loop: CASSLRGDQPQHF. The CDR3 DNA reads TGTGCCAGCAGCTTAAGGGGCGATCAGCCCCAGCATTTT.